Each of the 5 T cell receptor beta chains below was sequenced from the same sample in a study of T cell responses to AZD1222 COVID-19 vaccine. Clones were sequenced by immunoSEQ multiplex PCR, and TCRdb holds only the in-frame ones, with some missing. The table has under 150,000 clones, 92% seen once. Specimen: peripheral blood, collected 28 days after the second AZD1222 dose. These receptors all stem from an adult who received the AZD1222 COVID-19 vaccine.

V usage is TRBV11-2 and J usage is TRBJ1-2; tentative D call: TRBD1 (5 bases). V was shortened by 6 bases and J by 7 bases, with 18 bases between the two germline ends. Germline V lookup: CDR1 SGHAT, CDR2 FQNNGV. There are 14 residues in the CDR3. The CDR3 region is CASRSLTGRPGYTF. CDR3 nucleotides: TGTGCCAGCAGGTCGCTTACAGGCCGACCTGGCTACACCTTC. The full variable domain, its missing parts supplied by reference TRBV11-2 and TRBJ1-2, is EAGVAQSPRYKIIEKRQSVAFWCNPISGHATLYWYQQILGQGPKLLIQFQNNGVVDDSQLPKDRFSAERLKGVDSTLKIQPAKLEDSAVYLCASRSLTGRPGYTFGSGTRLTVV.

CDR3 sequence: CASSSWHLSSYEQYV. CDR3 sequence (DNA): TGTGCCAGCAGCTCGTGGCACCTGAGCTCCTACGAGCAGTACGTC. This sequence joins TRBV5-6 and TRBJ2-7; no firm D call. The CDR3 is made up of 15 amino acids. Germline V CDR1 and CDR2: SGHDT, YYEEEE. Trimming stripped 3 bases from V and 0 bases from J, with 13 bases between.

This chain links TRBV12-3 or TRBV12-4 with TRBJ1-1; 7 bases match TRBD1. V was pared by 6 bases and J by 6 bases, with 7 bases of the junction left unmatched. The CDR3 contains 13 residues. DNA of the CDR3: TGTGCCAGCAGCTCCTACAGGGGAGCTGAAGCTTTCTTT. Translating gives CASSSYRGAEAFF.

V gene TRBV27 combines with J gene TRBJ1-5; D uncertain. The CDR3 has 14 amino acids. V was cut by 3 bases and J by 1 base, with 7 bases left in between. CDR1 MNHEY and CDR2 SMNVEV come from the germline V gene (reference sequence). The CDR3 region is CASSLGGSNQPQHF. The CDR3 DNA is TGTGCCAGCAGTTTGGGTGGGAGCAATCAGCCCCAGCATTTT.

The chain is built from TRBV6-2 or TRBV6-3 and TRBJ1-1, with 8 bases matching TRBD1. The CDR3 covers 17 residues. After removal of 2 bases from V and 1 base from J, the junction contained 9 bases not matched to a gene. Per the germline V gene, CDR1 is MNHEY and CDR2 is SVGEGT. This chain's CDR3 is CASSYHNPGQENTEAFF. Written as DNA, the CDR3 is TGTGCCAGCAGTTACCACAACCCGGGACAGGAGAACACTGAAGCTTTCTTT.